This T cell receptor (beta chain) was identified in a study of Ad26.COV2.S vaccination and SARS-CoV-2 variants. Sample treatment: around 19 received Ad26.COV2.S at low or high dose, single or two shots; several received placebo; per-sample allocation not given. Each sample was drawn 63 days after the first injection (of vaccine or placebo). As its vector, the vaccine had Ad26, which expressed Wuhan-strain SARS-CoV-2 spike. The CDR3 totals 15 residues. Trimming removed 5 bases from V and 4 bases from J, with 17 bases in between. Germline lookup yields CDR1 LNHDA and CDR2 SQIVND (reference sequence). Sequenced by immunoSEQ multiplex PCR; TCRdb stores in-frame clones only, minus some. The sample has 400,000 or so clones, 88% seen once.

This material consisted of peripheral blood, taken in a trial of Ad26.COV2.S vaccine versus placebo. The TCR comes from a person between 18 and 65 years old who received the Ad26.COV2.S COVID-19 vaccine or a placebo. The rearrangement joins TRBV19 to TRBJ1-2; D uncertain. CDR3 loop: CASSAQAQAFYGYTF. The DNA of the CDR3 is TGTGCCAGTAGTGCCCAGGCGCAGGCCTTCTATGGCTACACCTTC.